Below, one T cell receptor (beta chain) is given with its context. The antigen it binds to is not known. No much larger clone is present one base from it, and per-base qualities are unavailable. The data belong to a study of T cell responses to AZD1222 COVID-19 vaccine (dated by TCRdb to the early 2020s). Study-level background: A total of over 230 trial participants underwent TCR sequencing, of whom some 210 received two doses of AZD1222 and approximately 25 received two doses of the MenACWY control vaccine. Trial participants were enrolled by age into 18-55, 56-69 and 70-plus year subgroups, with about 150, 27 and 61 TCR-sequenced participants respectively.

The sample's time point label, decoded: about 28 days (+/-7) after the second vaccine dose. Because spike-specific TCR depth and breadth did not differ between the two schedules, AZD1222 recipients who got a second dose at roughly 4 weeks were pooled with those who got a second dose at roughly 12 weeks. The vaccinee samples were drawn from two UK trials, COV001 and COV002, one of which was a single-blind randomized controlled phase 2/3 trial testing AZD1222 (ChAdOx1 nCoV-19) in healthy adults. For TCRbeta chain sequencing, PBMC samples from trial participants were taken at day 0 and at day 28 after the second dose. The CDR3 regions of human TCRbeta chains were analyzed by immunosequencing. For the original study's pipeline: Repertoire TCRs were matched against a reference library of SARS-CoV-2-specific TCRs generated with the MIRA antigen-specificity platform. Breadth was defined as the fraction of unique TCRs that were SARS-CoV-2-associated. Depth was defined as the fraction of total T cells that were SARS-CoV-2-associated. Using the MIRA data, each spike-specific TCR was mapped to the spike region that the TCR reacts to and placed in a CD4 or CD8 class. Log10-transformed breadth and depth values were compared by one-way ANOVA with Sidak's multiple comparisons tests. The table was pulled from immuneACCESS by TCRdb, which kept in-frame rearrangements only. Such tables lose some clones; where checked, under half of the loss comes from unresolved V genes, and the rest has no known cause. The V and J calls and clone size are taken from that table; D and trimming were inferred from the DNA. The table for this sample lists 80,000 to 100,000 clones; approximately 83% of them were counted only once. The top ten clones comprise 9.5% to 13% of the sample.

General conclusions and limits of the study: Conclusions about previously exposed vaccinees were limited because only six or seven AZD1222 recipients were SARS-CoV-2 seropositive at baseline. Epitopes outside the regions mutated in the B.1.351 and B.1.1.7 variants were reportedly recognized by nearly half of the unique spike-specific TCRs. Participants were mostly white British, with more females than males. The authors suggested clonal diversity may have been underestimated. The 56-69-year group was small, and its depth increase did not reach significance, likely because of low power. The whole spike protein was spanned by vaccine-associated CD4 TCRs, and dominant responses were seen in regions 160-218 and 743-854. After two AZD1222 doses, spike-specific TCR breadth and depth were significantly higher than at day 0 and than in MenACWY recipients. Because no day 14 peak-response samples were available, the repertoires could be characterized only after the peak T cell response.

The source material was peripheral blood, sampled 28 days after the second AZD1222 dose. The receptor's source is an adult who received the AZD1222 COVID-19 vaccine.

The nucleotide sequence is given as TGTGCCAGCAGCCAGGTAGGGACGGATCATAATGAAAAACTGTTTTTT. Its coded protein is CASSQVGTDHNEKLFF. The rearrangement joined TRBV3-1 (or the pseudogene TRBV3-2) to TRBJ1-4, with TRBD1 as a weak D call on 5 bases. Trimming removed 3 bases from V and 4 bases from J, leaving 15 bases between the germline ends. As encoded in the germline V gene (reference sequence), CDR1 is LGHDT while CDR2 is YNNKEL. Including the terminal cysteine and phenylalanine, the CDR3 comprises 16 residues. This entry keeps only the CDR3 DNA: 48 bases, framed from base 1.